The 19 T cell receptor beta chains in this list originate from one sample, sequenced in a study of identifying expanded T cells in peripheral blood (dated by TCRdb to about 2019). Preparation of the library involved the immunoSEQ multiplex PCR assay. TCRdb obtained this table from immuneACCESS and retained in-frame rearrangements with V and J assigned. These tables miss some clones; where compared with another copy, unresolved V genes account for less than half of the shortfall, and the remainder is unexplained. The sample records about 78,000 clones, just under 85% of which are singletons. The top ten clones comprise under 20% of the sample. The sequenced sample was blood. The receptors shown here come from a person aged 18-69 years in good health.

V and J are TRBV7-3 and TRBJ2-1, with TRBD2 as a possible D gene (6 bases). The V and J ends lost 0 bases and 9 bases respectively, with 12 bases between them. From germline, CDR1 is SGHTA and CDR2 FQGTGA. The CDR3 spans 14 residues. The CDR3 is CASSLTLRGGEQFF. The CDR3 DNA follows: TGTGCCAGCAGCTTAACTTTGAGGGGAGGTGAGCAGTTCTTC.

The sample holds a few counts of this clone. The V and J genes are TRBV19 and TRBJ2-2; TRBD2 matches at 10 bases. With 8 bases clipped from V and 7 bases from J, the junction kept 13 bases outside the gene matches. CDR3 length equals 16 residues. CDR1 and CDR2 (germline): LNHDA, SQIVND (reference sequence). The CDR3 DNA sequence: TGTGCCAGTCACCCACCGGGACTAGCGTTACACGGGGAGCTGTTTTTT. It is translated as CASHPPGLALHGELFF. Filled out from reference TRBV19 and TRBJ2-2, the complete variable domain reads DGGITQSPKYLFRKEGQNVTLSCEQNLNHDAMYWYRQDPGQGLRLIYYSQIVNDFQKGDIAEGYSVSREKKESFPLTVTSAQKNPTAFYLCASHPPGLALHGELFFGEGSRLTVL.

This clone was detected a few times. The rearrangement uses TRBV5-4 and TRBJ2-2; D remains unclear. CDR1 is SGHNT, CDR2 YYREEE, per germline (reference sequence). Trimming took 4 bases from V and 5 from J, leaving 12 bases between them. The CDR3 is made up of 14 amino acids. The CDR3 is CASSPLGSTGELFF. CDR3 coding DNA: TGTGCCAGCAGCCCATTGGGGTCTACCGGGGAGCTGTTTTTT.

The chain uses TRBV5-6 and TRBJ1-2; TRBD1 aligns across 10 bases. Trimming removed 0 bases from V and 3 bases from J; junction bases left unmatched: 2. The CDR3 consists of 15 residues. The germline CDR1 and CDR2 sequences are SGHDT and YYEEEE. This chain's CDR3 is CASSLGQGADYGYTF. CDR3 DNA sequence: TGTGCCAGCAGCTTGGGACAGGGGGCTGACTATGGCTACACCTTC.

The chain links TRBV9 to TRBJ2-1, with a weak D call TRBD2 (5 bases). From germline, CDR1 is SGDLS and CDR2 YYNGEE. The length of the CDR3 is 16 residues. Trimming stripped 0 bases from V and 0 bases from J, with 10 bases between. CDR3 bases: TGTGCCAGCAGCGTAGAGGACTTACGCTCCTACAATGAGCAGTTCTTC. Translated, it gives CASSVEDLRSYNEQFF.

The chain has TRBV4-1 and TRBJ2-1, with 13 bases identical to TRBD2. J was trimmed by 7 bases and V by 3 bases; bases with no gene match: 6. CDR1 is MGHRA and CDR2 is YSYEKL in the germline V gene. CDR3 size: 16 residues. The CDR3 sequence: CASSQPTSGRPNEQFF. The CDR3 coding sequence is TGCGCCAGCAGCCAGCCGACTAGCGGGAGGCCTAATGAGCAGTTCTTC.

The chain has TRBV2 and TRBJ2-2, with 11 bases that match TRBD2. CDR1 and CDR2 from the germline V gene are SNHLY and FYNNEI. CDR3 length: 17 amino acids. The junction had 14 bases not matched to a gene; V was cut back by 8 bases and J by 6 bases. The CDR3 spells CASLGGVRLAGSGELFF. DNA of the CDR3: TGTGCCAGCCTTGGCGGAGTGAGACTAGCGGGATCCGGGGAGCTGTTTTTT. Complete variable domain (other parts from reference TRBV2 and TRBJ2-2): EPEVTQTPSHQVTQMGQEVILRCVPISNHLYFYWYRQILGQKVEFLVSFYNNEISEKSEIFDDQFSVERPDGSNFTLKIRSTKLEDSAMYFCASLGGVRLAGSGELFFGEGSRLTVL.

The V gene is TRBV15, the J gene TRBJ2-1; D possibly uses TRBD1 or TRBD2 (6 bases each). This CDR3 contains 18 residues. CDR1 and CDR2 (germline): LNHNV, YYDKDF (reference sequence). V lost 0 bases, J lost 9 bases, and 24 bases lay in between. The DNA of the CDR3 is TGTGCCACCAGCAGAGATCTCGGGGACGACGTAGGAGGGGGTGAGCAGTTCTTC. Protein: CATSRDLGDDVGGGEQFF.

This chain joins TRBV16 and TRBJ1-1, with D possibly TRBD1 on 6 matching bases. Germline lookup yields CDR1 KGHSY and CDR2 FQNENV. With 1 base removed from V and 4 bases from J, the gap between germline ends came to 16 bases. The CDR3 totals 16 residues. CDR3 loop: CASSQFGNRVGTEAFF. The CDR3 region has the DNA TGTGCCAGCAGCCAATTCGGGAACAGGGTGGGCACTGAAGCTTTCTTT.

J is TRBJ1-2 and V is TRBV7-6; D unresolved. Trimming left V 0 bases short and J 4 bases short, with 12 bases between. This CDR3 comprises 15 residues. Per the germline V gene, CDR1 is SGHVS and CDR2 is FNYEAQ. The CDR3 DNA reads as TGTGCCAGCAGCTTAGCCAAGGCAGGCCCCTATGGCTACACCTTC. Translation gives CASSLAKAGPYGYTF. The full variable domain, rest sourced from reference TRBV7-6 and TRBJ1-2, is GAGVSQSPRYKVTKRGQDVALRCDPISGHVSLYWYRQALGQGPEFLTYFNYEAQQDKSGLPNDRFSAERPEGSISTLTIQRTEQRDSAMYRCASSLAKAGPYGYTFGSGTRLTVV.

CDR3 DNA sequence: TGTGCCAGCAGGGCCCCCCGGGGACGGCCCTACGAGCAGTACTTC. Translated, it gives CASRAPRGRPYEQYF. V usage is TRBV2 and J usage is TRBJ2-7; the D gene could be TRBD1 or TRBD2 (5 bases each). The germline V gene has CDR1 SNHLY and CDR2 FYNNEI. V was cut by 6 bases and J by 2 bases, with 17 bases left in between. CDR3 length: 15 residues.

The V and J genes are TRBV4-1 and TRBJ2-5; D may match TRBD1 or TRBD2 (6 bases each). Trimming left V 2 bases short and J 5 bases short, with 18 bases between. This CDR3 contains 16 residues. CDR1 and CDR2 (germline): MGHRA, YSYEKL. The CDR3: CASSQITGTQGETQYF. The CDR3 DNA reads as TGCGCCAGCAGCCAAATCACAGGGACTCAGGGGGAGACCCAGTACTTC.

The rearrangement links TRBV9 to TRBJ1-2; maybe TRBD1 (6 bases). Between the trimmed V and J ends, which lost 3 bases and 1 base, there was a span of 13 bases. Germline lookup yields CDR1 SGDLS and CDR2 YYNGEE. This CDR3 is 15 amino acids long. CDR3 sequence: CASSGGTSFNYGYTF. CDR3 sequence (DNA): TGTGCCAGCAGCGGGGGGACATCCTTTAACTATGGCTACACCTTC.

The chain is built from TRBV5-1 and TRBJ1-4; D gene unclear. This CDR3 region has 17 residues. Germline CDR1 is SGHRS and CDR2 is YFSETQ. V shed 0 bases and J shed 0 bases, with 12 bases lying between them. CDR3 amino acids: CASSLGGNSATNEKLFF. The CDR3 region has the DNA TGCGCCAGCAGCTTGGGGGGTAACAGTGCAACTAATGAAAAACTGTTTTTT.

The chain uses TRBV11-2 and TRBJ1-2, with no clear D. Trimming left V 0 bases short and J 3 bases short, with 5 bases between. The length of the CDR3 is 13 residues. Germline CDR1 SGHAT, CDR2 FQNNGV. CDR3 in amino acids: CASSLDRDYGYTF. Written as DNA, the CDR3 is TGTGCCAGCAGCTTAGATCGCGACTATGGCTACACCTTC.

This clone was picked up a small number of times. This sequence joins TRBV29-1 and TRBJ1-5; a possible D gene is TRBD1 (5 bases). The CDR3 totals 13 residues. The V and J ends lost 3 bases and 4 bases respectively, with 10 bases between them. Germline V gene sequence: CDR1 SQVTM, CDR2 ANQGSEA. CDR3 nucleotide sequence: TGCAGCGTTGAGTCGGGACCGAATCAGCCCCAGCATTTT. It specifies CSVESGPNQPQHF.

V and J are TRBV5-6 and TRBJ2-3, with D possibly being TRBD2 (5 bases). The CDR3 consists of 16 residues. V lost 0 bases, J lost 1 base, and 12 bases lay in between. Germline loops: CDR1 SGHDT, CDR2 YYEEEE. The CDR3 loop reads CASSLGGPMGTDTQYF. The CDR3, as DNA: TGTGCCAGCAGCTTGGGCGGGCCGATGGGCACAGATACGCAGTATTTT.

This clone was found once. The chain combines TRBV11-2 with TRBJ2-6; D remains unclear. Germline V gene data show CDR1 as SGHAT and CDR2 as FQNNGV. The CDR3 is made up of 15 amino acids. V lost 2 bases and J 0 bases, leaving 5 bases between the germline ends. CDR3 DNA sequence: TGTGCCAGCAGCTTACGTGGCTCTGGGGCCAACGTCCTGACTTTC. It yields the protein CASSLRGSGANVLTF.

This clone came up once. Written as DNA, the CDR3 is TGTGCCAGCAGCGAAGTGGCTAGCGGTACAGATACGCAGTATTTT. It specifies CASSEVASGTDTQYF. The V and J genes are TRBV7-2 and TRBJ2-3, with 7 bases that match TRBD2. The V gene's germline CDR1 is SGHTA and CDR2 FQGNSA. CDR3 length equals 15 residues. V shed 5 bases and J 3 bases; nucleotides not matched to a gene: 8.